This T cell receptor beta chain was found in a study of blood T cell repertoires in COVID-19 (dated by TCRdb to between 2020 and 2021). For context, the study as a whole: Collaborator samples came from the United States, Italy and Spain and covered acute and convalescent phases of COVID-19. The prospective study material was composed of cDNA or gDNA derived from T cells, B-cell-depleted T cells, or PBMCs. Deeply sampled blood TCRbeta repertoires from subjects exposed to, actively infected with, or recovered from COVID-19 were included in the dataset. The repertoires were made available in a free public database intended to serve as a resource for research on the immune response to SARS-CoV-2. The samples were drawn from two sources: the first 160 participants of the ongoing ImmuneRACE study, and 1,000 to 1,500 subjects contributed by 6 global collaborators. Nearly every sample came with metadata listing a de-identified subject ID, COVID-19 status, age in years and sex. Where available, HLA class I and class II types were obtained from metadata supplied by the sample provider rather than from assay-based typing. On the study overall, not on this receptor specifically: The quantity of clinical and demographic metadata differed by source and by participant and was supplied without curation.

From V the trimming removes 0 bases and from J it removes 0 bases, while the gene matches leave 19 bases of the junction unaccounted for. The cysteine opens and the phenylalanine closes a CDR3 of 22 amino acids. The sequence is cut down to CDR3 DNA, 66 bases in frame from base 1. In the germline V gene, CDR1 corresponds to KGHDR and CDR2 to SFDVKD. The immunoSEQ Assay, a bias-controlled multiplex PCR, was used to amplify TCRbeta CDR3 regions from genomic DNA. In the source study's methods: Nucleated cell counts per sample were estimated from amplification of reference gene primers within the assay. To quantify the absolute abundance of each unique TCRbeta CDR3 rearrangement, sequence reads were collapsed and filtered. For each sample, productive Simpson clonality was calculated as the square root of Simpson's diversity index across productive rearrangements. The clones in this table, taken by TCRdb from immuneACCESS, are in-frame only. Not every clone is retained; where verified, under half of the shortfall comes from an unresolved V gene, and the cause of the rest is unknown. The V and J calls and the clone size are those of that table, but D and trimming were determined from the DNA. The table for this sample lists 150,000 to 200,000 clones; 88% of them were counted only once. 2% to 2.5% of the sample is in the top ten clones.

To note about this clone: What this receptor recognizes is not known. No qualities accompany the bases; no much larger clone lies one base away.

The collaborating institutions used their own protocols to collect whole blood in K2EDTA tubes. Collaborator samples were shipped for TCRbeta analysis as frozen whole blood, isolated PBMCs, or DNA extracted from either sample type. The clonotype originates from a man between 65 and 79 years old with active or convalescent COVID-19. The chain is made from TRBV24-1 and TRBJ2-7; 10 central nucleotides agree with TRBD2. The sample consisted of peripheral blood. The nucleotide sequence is TGTGCCACCAGTGATTTGCAAACCCTCGAGCGGGGGGGGAAAGGGAGCTCCTACGAGCAGTACTTC. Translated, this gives CATSDLQTLERGGKGSSYEQYF.